The clone carrying this T cell receptor beta chain was seen repeatedly, ten times or more. The antigen is unknown. TCRdb recomputed calls from the reads with MiXCR, one row per CDR3 protein. This table holds about 900,000 distinct CDR3 sequences, roughly 30% found once. The V gene's germline CDR1 is SGHTA and CDR2 FQGNSA. CDR3 size: 15 residues. J gave up 2 bases and V 3 bases, and 6 bases lay outside the gene matches. This entry belongs to a study of T cell repertoires in cytomegalovirus infection. Whole-study context: Both recently identified HLA-C-restricted and well-studied HLA-B-restricted CMV epitopes were used in the study. Signatures in public TCR beta sequences pointed to both CMV infection and matching HLA type.

Study observations and caveats: Dominating the ex vivo response were TCR beta clonotypes that were CMV-specific and HLA-C-restricted. Summed frequency of public TCR beta families distinguished CMV carriers with the relevant HLA.

V gene TRBV7-2 combines with J gene TRBJ2-5; 7 bases map to TRBD2. This receptor was taken from a human donor in good health (CMV status not recorded). Some clones in this sample may be carry-over from other donors' samples. The sample here was cultured CD8+ T cells from PBMCs, taken from culture after CMV antigen stimulation. The CDR3 loop is CASSLEGLLQETQYF. The CDR3 DNA is TGTGCCAGCAGCTTGGAGGGACTACTACAAGAGACCCAGTACTTC.